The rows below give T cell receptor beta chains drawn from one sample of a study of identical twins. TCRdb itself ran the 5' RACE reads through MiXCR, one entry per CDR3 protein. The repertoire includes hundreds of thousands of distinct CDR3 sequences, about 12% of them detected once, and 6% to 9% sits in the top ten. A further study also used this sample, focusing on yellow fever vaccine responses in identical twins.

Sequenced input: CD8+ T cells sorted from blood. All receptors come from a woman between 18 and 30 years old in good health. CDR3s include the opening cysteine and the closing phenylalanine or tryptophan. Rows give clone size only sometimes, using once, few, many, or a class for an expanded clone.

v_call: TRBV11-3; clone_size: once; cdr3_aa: CASSLGGAVYNEQFF
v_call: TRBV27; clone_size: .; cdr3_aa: CASTTFSGGAKTQYF
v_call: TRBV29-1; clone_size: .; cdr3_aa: CSVADRATDTQYF
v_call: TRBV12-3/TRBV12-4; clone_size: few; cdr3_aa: CASSSTGTGQPQHF
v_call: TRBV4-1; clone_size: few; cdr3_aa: CASSLSSGGSYEQYF
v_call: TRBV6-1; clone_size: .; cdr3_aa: CASSPTSTGELFF
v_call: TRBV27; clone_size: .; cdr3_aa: CASSLKRSRNQPQHF
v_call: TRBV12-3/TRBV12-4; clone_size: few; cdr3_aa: CASSPPVAGETQYF
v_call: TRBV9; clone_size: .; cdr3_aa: CASSVISDGDGYTF
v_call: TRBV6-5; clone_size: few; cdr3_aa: CASSYPKGQGNHEQFF
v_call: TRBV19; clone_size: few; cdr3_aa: CASSRAGLYSYNEQFF
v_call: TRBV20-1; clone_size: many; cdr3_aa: CSAPEVRDTQYF
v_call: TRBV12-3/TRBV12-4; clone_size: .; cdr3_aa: CASRGEGPHNEQFF
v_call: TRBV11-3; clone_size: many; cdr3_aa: CASSLEAGGNNEQFF
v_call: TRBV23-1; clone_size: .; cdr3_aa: CASRQGAYSNQPQHF
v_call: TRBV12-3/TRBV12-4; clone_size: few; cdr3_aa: CASSLFGSPRQGETQYF
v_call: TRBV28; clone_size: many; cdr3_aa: CASSLSRASEQFF
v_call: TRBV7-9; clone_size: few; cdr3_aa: CASSETGSNEKLFF
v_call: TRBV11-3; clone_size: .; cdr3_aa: CARGVLDTQYF
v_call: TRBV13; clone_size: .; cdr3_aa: CASSLHGPQAYQETQYF
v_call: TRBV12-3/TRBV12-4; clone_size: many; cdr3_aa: CASSPGASNQPQHF
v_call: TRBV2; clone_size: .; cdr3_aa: CASSAGGGDTGELFF
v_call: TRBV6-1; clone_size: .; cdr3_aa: CASSEVQGARDEQYF
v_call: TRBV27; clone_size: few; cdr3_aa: CASSLVGGYAYNEQFF
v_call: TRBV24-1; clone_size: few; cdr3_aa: CATSDLAGGYNEQFF
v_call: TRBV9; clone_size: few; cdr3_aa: CASSVGTLAGGTDTQYF
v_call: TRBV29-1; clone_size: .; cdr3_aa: CSVVPLHGGAGIKTQYF
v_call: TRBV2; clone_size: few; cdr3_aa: CASSPPFAGRETQYF
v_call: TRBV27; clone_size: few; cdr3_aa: CASSLFPSGVTDTQYF
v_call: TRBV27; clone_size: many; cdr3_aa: CASQPSGSTYEQYF
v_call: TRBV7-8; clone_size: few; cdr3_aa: CASSSTLADFSWNEQFF
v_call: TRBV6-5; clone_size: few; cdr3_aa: CASGAGYNEQFF
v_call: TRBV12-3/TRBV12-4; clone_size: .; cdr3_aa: CASTPQVSYNEQFF
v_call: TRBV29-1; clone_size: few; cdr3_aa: CSVPYSGTEAFF
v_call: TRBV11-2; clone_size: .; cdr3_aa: CASSPVEGPTYSGANVLTF
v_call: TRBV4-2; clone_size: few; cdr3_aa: CASSQTGTGADEQFF
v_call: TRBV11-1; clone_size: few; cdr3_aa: CASSWGQGGDTQYF